Below, one T cell receptor beta chain is given with its context. V dropped 6 bases and J dropped 7; count of bases not matched to a gene: 11. Germline lookup yields CDR1 MDHEN and CDR2 SYDVKM. This CDR3 comprises 15 residues. The source of the sample is a study of T cells after yellow fever vaccination. TCRdb recomputed calls from the 5' RACE reads with MiXCR, one row per CDR3 protein. The sample consists of approximately 250,000 distinct CDR3 sequences, around 4.9% of them appearing once. This clonotype was obtained from a man in his late teens or twenties who received the YFV17D yellow fever vaccine. The V gene is TRBV28, the J gene TRBJ2-2; TRBD1 matches at 7 bases. This specimen consisted of CD4+ T cells sorted from PBMCs, obtained on the day of the yellow fever booster vaccination. The CDR3 DNA reads TGTGCCAGCAGCTACGACAGGGTTGGGAGCGGGGAGCTGTTTTTT. It codes for CASSYDRVGSGELFF.